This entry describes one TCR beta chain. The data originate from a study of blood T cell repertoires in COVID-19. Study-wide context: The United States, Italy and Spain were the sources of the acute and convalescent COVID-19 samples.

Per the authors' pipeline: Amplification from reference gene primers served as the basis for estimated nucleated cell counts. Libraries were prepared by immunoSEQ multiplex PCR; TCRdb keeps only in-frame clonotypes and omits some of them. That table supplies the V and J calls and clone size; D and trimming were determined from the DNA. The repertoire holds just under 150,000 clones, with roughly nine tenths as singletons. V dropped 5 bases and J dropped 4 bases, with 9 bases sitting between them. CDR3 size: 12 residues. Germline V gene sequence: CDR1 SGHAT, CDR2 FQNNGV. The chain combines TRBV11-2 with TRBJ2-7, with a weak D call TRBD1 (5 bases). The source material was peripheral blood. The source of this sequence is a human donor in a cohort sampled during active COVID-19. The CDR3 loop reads CASSPQGYEQYF. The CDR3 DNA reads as TGTGCCAGCAGCCCCCAGGGATACGAGCAGTACTTC.